This T cell receptor (beta chain) is drawn from a study of Ad26.COV2.S vaccination and SARS-CoV-2 variants. The treatment is: about 20 received Ad26.COV2.S at low or high dose, single or two shots; about five received placebo; per-sample allocation not given. Day 63 following the first vaccine or placebo injection was when the samples were taken. In Boston, an adult donor aged 18-55 years took part. The assay was immunoSEQ multiplex PCR, and TCRdb's table has in-frame clones only and misses some. The sample consists of about 450,000 clones, 80% to 90% of them appearing once. Germline CDR1 LNHDA, CDR2 SQIVND (reference sequence). V was pared by 3 bases and J by 8 bases, with 19 bases between. This CDR3 has 15 amino acids.

The origin of this receptor is a person aged 18-60 years who received the Ad26.COV2.S COVID-19 vaccine or a placebo. The chain couples TRBV19 to TRBJ1-2; D unclear. The sample consisted of peripheral blood, taken in a trial of Ad26.COV2.S vaccine versus placebo. The CDR3 coding sequence is TGTGCCAGTAGTATGTCTGGACCCGCCCGTGGGGGCTACACCTTC. Protein product: CASSMSGPARGGYTF. Supplemented by reference TRBV19 and TRBJ1-2, the full variable domain reads DGGITQSPKYLFRKEGQNVTLSCEQNLNHDAMYWYRQDPGQGLRLIYYSQIVNDFQKGDIAEGYSVSREKKESFPLTVTSAQKNPTAFYLCASSMSGPARGGYTFGSGTRLTVV.